This T cell receptor (beta chain) emerged from a study of T cell repertoires in cytomegalovirus infection. Study information: Well-studied HLA-B-restricted CMV epitopes were used in the study alongside recently identified HLA-C-restricted ones. Study results and limitations: HLA-C-restricted CMV clonotypes gave the most frequent clonotype in two of eight donors. Carriage of CMV together with the relevant HLA was identifiable through cumulative public TCR beta family frequency.

CDR3 size: 15 residues. The ends lost 6 bases at V and 5 bases at J; junction bases unmatched: 5. Germline V gene sequence: CDR1 LNHDA, CDR2 SQIVND (reference sequence). TCRdb recomputed calls from the reads with MiXCR, one row per CDR3 protein. The sample contains approximately 770,000 distinct CDR3 sequences, about 29% of which appear only once. A note on this clonotype: The antigen remains unidentified.

This sequence originates from a human donor in good health (CMV status not recorded). Some clones in this sample may be carry-over from other donors' samples. The source was cultured CD8+ T cells from PBMCs, collected from culture after CMV antigen stimulation. The chain has TRBV19 and TRBJ2-1; 12 nucleotides align to TRBD2. The CDR3 region is CASRPRLAGDNEQFF. In DNA form, the CDR3 reads TGTGCCAGTAGACCTCGACTAGCGGGAGACAATGAGCAGTTCTTC.